Below are 8 T cell receptor beta chains sequenced from a single sample in a study of blood T cell repertoires in COVID-19. Data came from immunoSEQ multiplex PCR; TCRdb stores just in-frame clones and leaves some out. The profile shows tens of thousands of clones, under 80% of them singletons. Sequencing was carried out using peripheral blood. The receptors here all came from a human donor in a cohort sampled during active COVID-19.

J is TRBJ1-1 and V is TRBV7-7; no clear D gene. The CDR3 is 13 residues long. V was pared by 5 bases and J by 1 base, with 8 bases between. CDR1 is SSHAT and CDR2 is FNYEAQ in the germline V gene (reference sequence). CDR3 nucleotide sequence: TGTGCCAGCAGCCAGGATCGGAACACTGAAGCTTTCTTT. Translated: CASSQDRNTEAFF.

This chain joins TRBV13 and TRBJ2-7; 8 nucleotides line up with TRBD1. Looked up from germline, CDR1 is PRHDT and CDR2 is FYEKMQ (reference sequence). CDR3 size: 13 residues. Trimming removed 4 bases from V and 5 bases from J; junction bases left unmatched: 4. CDR3 loop: CASSSDRAHEQYF. The CDR3 DNA follows: TGTGCCAGCAGCTCGGACAGGGCACACGAGCAGTACTTC.

This sequence joins TRBV11-3 and TRBJ2-1; a possible D gene is TRBD2 (5 bases). The ends were cut back, 5 bases at V and 9 bases at J, with 14 bases in the middle. The germline CDR1 and CDR2 sequences are SGHNT and YENEEA. The CDR3 length is 13 residues. CDR3: CASSPGETGEQFF. As DNA, the CDR3 is TGTGCCAGCAGCCCCGGGGAAACTGGTGAGCAGTTCTTC.

The count of this clone is one. The chain combines TRBV5-1 with TRBJ2-6; TRBD1 matches at 9 bases. Germline CDR1 SGHRS, CDR2 YFSETQ. Trimming cost V 3 bases and J 2 bases; bases outside gene matches: 9. The CDR3 has 18 amino acids. CDR3 protein: CASSSRDRASAGANVLTF. Written as DNA, the CDR3 is TGCGCCAGCAGCTCCCGGGACAGGGCGAGTGCTGGGGCCAACGTCCTGACTTTC.

This clone was found once. This rearrangement joins TRBV18 to TRBJ2-1; 9 positions agree with TRBD2. The CDR3 has 13 amino acids. Trimming took 4 bases from V and 6 from J; bases not matched to a gene: 1. Germline lookup yields CDR1 KGHSH and CDR2 LQKENI. CDR3 DNA: TGTGCCAGCTCACAGACTAGCGGCAATGAGCAGTTCTTC. Translating it yields CASSQTSGNEQFF.

The chain's CDR3 is CASSLEGAWSYGYTF. CDR3 DNA: TGCGCCAGCAGCTTGGAGGGGGCTTGGAGCTATGGCTACACCTTC. This chain connects TRBV5-1 to TRBJ1-2; 7 positions match TRBD1. Germline V gives CDR1 SGHRS, CDR2 YFSETQ. The CDR3 is 15 residues long. V was pared by 0 bases and J by 4 bases, with 6 bases of the junction left unmatched.

J is TRBJ1-2 and V is TRBV7-2, with 8 positions matching TRBD1. From germline, CDR1 is SGHTA and CDR2 FQGNSA. V shed 2 bases and J 3 bases; nucleotides not matched to a gene: 8. The CDR3 spans 16 residues. This CDR3 is CASSLLRQGHYYGYTF. The CDR3 bases are TGTGCCAGCAGCTTATTGCGACAGGGGCATTACTATGGCTACACCTTC.

The gene calls are TRBV6-4 and TRBJ2-7; 9 bases are a match to TRBD1. The CDR3 totals 20 residues. The germline CDR1 and CDR2 sequences are MRHNA and SNTAGT. After removal of 2 bases from V and 5 bases from J, the junction contained 22 bases not matched to a gene. DNA of the CDR3: TGTGCCAGCAGTGACCCTCCGGGACAGGGAAAGGGACTTGGGGTTGACGAGCAGTACTTC. It yields the protein CASSDPPGQGKGLGVDEQYF.